The 20 T cell receptor beta chains below were found in one sample sequenced in a study of T cells after yellow fever vaccination. MiXCR, applied by TCRdb to the 5' RACE reads, yields one record per CDR3 protein. The sample includes about 320,000 distinct CDR3 sequences, around 10% seen only once; the top ten take less than 3.5%. The specimen was CD4+ T cells sorted from PBMCs, collected 45 days after the yellow fever booster vaccination. The receptors here all came from a young man who received the YFV17D yellow fever vaccine.

This chain connects TRBV20-1 to TRBJ1-2, with no clear D. The V end was cut by 8 bases, the J end by 5 bases, with 18 bases between. Germline lookup yields CDR1 DFQATT and CDR2 SNEGSKA (reference sequence). The CDR3 runs 13 residues. CDR3 protein: CSHVRGIYYGYTF. The CDR3 DNA reads as TGCAGTCATGTTCGGGGAATTTATTATGGCTACACCTTC.

The chain couples TRBV4-1 to TRBJ1-1, with TRBD1 as a possible D gene (5 bases). CDR1 MGHRA and CDR2 YSYEKL come from the germline V gene. The CDR3 spans 13 residues. The V gene lost 6 bases and the J gene lost 2 bases, with 10 bases spanning the gap. The CDR3 DNA follows: TGCGCCAGCAGACAGGTGATAAACACTGAAGCTTTCTTT. It yields the protein CASRQVINTEAFF.

CDR3 bases: TGTGCCATCAGTTTAAATTCCGGGACAGGGGTGGTCGACGAGCAGTACTTC. This translates into CAISLNSGTGVVDEQYF. The V and J genes are TRBV10-3 and TRBJ2-7, with TRBD1 identical over 10 bases. The CDR3 spans 17 residues. Trimming cost V 5 bases and J 5 bases; bases outside gene matches: 15. Germline V gene data show CDR1 as ENHRY and CDR2 as SYGVKD.

This clonotype was seen ten or more times. V usage is TRBV4-1 and J usage is TRBJ2-2; possibly TRBD1 for D (6 bases). Germline lookup yields CDR1 MGHRA and CDR2 YSYEKL. V lost 6 bases, J lost 2 bases, and 10 bases lay in between. CDR3 length: 14 residues. Here the CDR3 DNA reads TGCGCCAGCAGTCGCAGGGGCAACACCGGGGAGCTGTTTTTT. Translated: CASSRRGNTGELFF.

A few counts support this clonotype. This chain links TRBV3-1 with TRBJ1-1; no firm D call. Germline V gene sequence: CDR1 LGHDT, CDR2 YNNKEL (reference sequence). This CDR3 has 14 amino acids. V was clipped by 6 bases and J by 1 base, with 12 bases between them. CDR3 loop: CASSREGRNTEAFF. The CDR3 nucleotides read TGTGCCAGCAGTCGTGAAGGCCGGAACACTGAAGCTTTCTTT.

This chain connects TRBV6-5 to TRBJ1-6, with TRBD1 as a possible D gene (6 bases). Per germline, CDR1 MNHEY and CDR2 SVGAGI. The CDR3 is 15 amino acids. V lost 0 bases, J lost 8 bases, and 11 bases lay in between. CDR3 sequence (DNA): TGTGCCAGCAGTTACTCAAGGACAGCGGATTCACCCCTCCACTTT. As protein: CASSYSRTADSPLHF.

This clonotype came up a few times. The rearrangement links TRBV6-5 to TRBJ1-2, with 7 bases matching TRBD1. Germline lookup yields CDR1 MNHEY and CDR2 SVGAGI. Unmatched junction bases numbered 9, after V lost 7 bases and J lost 1 base. The CDR3 spans 15 residues. CDR3 protein: CASTRDRTSNYGYTF. Written as DNA, the CDR3 is TGTGCCAGCACCCGGGACAGAACAAGTAACTATGGCTACACCTTC.

This clonotype showed up just a few times. CDR3 sequence: CASTTTGLKNTGELFF. CDR3 in DNA: TGCGCCAGCACCACCACGGGGCTCAAGAACACCGGGGAGCTGTTTTTT. V and J are TRBV10-2 and TRBJ2-2, with D perhaps assigned TRBD1 or TRBD2 (5 bases each). CDR1 and CDR2 (germline): WSHSY, SAAADI. The CDR3 is made up of 16 amino acids. V lost 7 bases and J 1 base, leaving 16 bases between the germline ends.

This clonotype was detected ten times or more. The chain combines TRBV5-1 with TRBJ2-5; TRBD1 is a possible D gene (5 bases). Germline lookup yields CDR1 SGHRS and CDR2 YFSETQ. This CDR3 is 14 amino acids long. Deletions cut 7 bases from V and 2 bases from J, with 15 bases between. CDR3 sequence (DNA): TGCGCCAGCTCAACTCAGGGCTTTCAAGAGACCCAGTACTTC. This codes for CASSTQGFQETQYF.

The J gene is TRBJ1-1, the V gene TRBV20-1, with D possibly matching TRBD1 (5 bases). The V end was cut by 1 base, the J end by 0 bases, with 18 bases between. This CDR3 has 17 residues. Germline CDR1 and CDR2: DFQATT and SNEGSKA (reference sequence). The CDR3 protein is CSARAEDRNPVNTEAFF. CDR3 bases: TGCAGTGCTAGAGCGGAAGACAGAAATCCCGTGAACACTGAAGCTTTCTTT.

This sequence joins TRBV12-3 or TRBV12-4 and TRBJ2-2, with 9 bases lining up with TRBD1. V was clipped by 9 bases and J by 2 bases; unmatched bases: 7. The CDR3 is 15 residues long. CDR3 sequence reads: CASSGTGSNTGELFF. The CDR3 DNA reads TGTGCCAGTTCCGGGACAGGGAGTAACACCGGGGAGCTGTTTTTT.

This clonotype turned up a few times. This rearrangement joins TRBV29-1 to TRBJ2-1, with a tentative D call TRBD2 (6 bases). The CDR3 is 16 residues long. V lost 5 bases and J 0 bases, leaving 17 bases between the germline ends. CDR1 is SQVTM, CDR2 ANQGSEA, per germline. CDR3: CSVSFRTTTSYNEQFF. The CDR3 DNA sequence: TGCAGCGTTTCTTTTAGGACTACAACCTCCTACAATGAGCAGTTCTTC.

The rearrangement links TRBV7-9 to TRBJ2-2; 9 bases align to TRBD2. Germline V gene data show CDR1 as SEHNR and CDR2 as FQNEAQ (reference sequence). The CDR3 consists of 17 residues. The V segment lost 6 bases and the J segment 7 bases; nucleotides outside the gene matches: 15. CDR3 sequence reads: CASSSLGGGALFGELFF. As DNA, the CDR3 is TGTGCCAGCAGTTCCCTCGGCGGGGGGGCCCTCTTCGGGGAGCTGTTTTTT.

The chain links TRBV5-4 to TRBJ2-7; 7 bases are a match to TRBD1. CDR3 length: 14 residues. Germline V gene data show CDR1 as SGHNT and CDR2 as YYREEE (reference sequence). Trimming cost V 5 bases and J 0 bases; bases outside gene matches: 5. For the CDR3, the DNA is TGTGCCAGCAGGCCCCGGGACAGCTCCTACGAGCAGTACTTC. It encodes CASRPRDSSYEQYF.

This clonotype was picked up one time. The chain carries TRBV18 and TRBJ2-3, with TRBD2 matching over 8 bases. Unmatched junction bases numbered 2, after V lost 8 bases and J lost 1 base. This CDR3 comprises 13 residues. Germline V lookup: CDR1 KGHSH, CDR2 LQKENI. The CDR3 loop is CASTGGRTDTQYF. CDR3 bases: TGTGCCAGCACGGGGGGGCGCACAGATACGCAGTATTTT.

This sequence joins TRBV7-9 and TRBJ2-2, with D possibly TRBD2 on 5 matching bases. V was cut by 1 base and J by 5 bases, with 17 bases left in between. CDR3 length: 17 amino acids. Germline V gene sequence: CDR1 SEHNR, CDR2 FQNEAQ (reference sequence). The DNA of the CDR3 is TGTGCCAGCAGCTTAGTGACGGGATACCTAAGTACCGGGGAGCTGTTTTTT. It yields the protein CASSLVTGYLSTGELFF.

The chain carries TRBV5-4 and TRBJ2-1; maybe TRBD1 (6 bases). Germline V gives CDR1 SGHNT, CDR2 YYREEE (reference sequence). V was shortened by 4 bases and J by 5 bases, with 13 bases between the two germline ends. The CDR3 loop spans 14 amino acids. CDR3 loop: CASSPTRDNNEQFF. DNA for the CDR3: TGTGCCAGCAGCCCCACCCGGGACAACAATGAGCAGTTCTTC.

The chain is built from TRBV7-9 and TRBJ2-3; 11 nucleotides line up with TRBD2. In germline, CDR1 is SEHNR, CDR2 FQNEAQ (reference sequence). V lost 9 bases to trimming and J lost 3 bases; unmatched junction nucleotides: 14. This CDR3 region has 17 residues. The CDR3 region has the DNA TGTGCCAGTCTGCCGGGACTAGCGGTATCGGGGACAGATACGCAGTATTTT. It codes for CASLPGLAVSGTDTQYF.

With regard to this clonotype: One junction end disagrees with the germline gene, perhaps due to a read error. V is TRBV9 and J is TRBJ2-5; D tentatively fits TRBD1 or TRBD2 (5 bases each). This CDR3 spans 15 amino acids. Germline CDR1 is SGDLS and CDR2 is YYNGEE. The CDR3 nucleotides read TGTGCCAGCAGCGTCCCCGGGGCGGGCCAAGGGACCCAGTACTTC. It specifies CASSVPGAGQGTQYF. Looking up the rest from reference TRBV9 and TRBJ2-5 gives the full variable domain: DSGVTQTPKHLITATGQRVTLRCSPRSGDLSVYWYQQSLDQGLQFLIQYYNGEERAKGNILERFSAQQFPDLHSELNLSSLELGDSALYFCASSVPGAGQGTQYFGPGTRLLVL.

The chain carries TRBV6-1 and TRBJ2-3; 8 bases align to TRBD2. The length of the CDR3 is 15 residues. The germline V gene has CDR1 MNHNS and CDR2 SASEGT. Trimming removed 7 bases from V and 5 bases from J; junction bases left unmatched: 11. CDR3 sequence reads: CASIERGGSGDTQYF. In DNA form, the CDR3 reads TGTGCCAGCATCGAACGGGGGGGCTCAGGAGATACGCAGTATTTT.